Listed below are T cell receptor beta chains from one sample, sequenced in a study of T cell responses to AZD1222 COVID-19 vaccine. TCRdb's copy holds only in-frame clones and misses some; the assay was immunoSEQ multiplex PCR. The repertoire holds around 72,000 clones, with about nine tenths as singletons. Sequences were derived from peripheral blood, sampled on day 0 of AZD1222 vaccination. These receptor sequences come from an adult in good health. The CDR3 runs from the conserved cysteine through the conserved F or W. D genes are given only for firm matches. Not all rows give a size; the values are once, few, many and, for expanded clones, a class.

.	.	TRBV30	TRBJ2-7	TGTGCCTCGAAGGGGGTGGGCTACGAGCAGTACTTC	CASKGVGYEQYF
.	.	TRBV7-2	TRBJ1-2	TGTGCCAGCAGCTCCCTTCCCGCGGGCCAAAACTATGGCTACACCTTC	CASSSLPAGQNYGYTF
once	.	TRBV2	TRBJ1-2	TGTGCCAGCAGTGAACGGCAGGGAGGCTATGGCTACACCTTC	CASSERQGGYGYTF
.	.	TRBV19	TRBJ1-6	TGTGCCAGTAGTAGAAACAGCGGTAATTCACCCCTCCACTTT	CASSRNSGNSPLHF
.	TRBD2	TRBV4-1	TRBJ2-1	TGCGCCAGCAGCCAAGCTAGCGGGGGGGCCGGTGAGCAGTTCTTC	CASSQASGGAGEQFF
.	.	TRBV2	TRBJ1-2	TGTGCCAGCAGGGGCGAGGTTACCAACTATGGCTACACCTTC	CASRGEVTNYGYTF
.	.	TRBV3-1/TRBV3-2	TRBJ1-2	TGTGCCAGCAGCCAAACGAAAGGATGGGGCTACACCTTC	CASSQTKGWGYTF
.	.	TRBV5-1	TRBJ1-1	TGCGCCAGCAGCCCCACCTCGGGGGGAAGGAACACTGAAGCTTTCTTT	CASSPTSGGRNTEAFF
.	TRBD2	TRBV6-1	TRBJ2-3	TGTGCCAGCAGTGAATCGGCGGGGGGGCAAGATACGCAGTATTTT	CASSESAGGQDTQYF
.	.	TRBV7-9	TRBJ1-2	TGTGCCAGCAGCCTACGGGAAACAGAAGGCGGCTACACCTTC	CASSLRETEGGYTF
.	.	TRBV5-1	TRBJ1-5	TGCGCCAGCAGCTCGGGACATAGCAATCAGCCCCAGCATTTT	CASSSGHSNQPQHF
.	.	TRBV28	TRBJ1-6	TGTGCCAGCAGTCCTAATCTAGGGGGTAATTCACCCCTCCACTTT	CASSPNLGGNSPLHF
.	TRBD1	TRBV5-1	TRBJ1-6	TGCGCCAGCAGCGCGGGACAGGGGAATCATTCACCCCTCCACTTT	CASSAGQGNHSPLHF
.	.	TRBV18	TRBJ1-2	TGTGCCAGCTCACCAGGGGTAGAGGGCTATGGCTACACCTTC	CASSPGVEGYGYTF
.	TRBD2	TRBV7-8	TRBJ2-3	TGTGCCAGCAGCCCTCCCCCTCTAGCGGGGGTCGTCACGCAGTATTTT	CASSPPPLAGVVTQYF
once	TRBD1	TRBV30	TRBJ1-2	TGTGCCTGGAGTGCATTGACAGGGAGGCGCTACACCTTC	CAWSALTGRRYTF
.	.	TRBV15	TRBJ2-3	TGTGCCACCAGGGGGCGCAGAGATACGCAGTATTTT	CATRGRRDTQYF
.	TRBD1	TRBV28	TRBJ1-2	TGTGCCACCGCGACCGGACAGGGAGGCTACACCTTC	CATATGQGGYTF
.	.	TRBV18	TRBJ1-1	TGTGCCAGCTCGTCAGACAGGAACACTGAAGCTTTCTTT	CASSSDRNTEAFF
.	TRBD1	TRBV10-3	TRBJ1-2	TGTGCCATCAGTCGGGACAGGATGTCCGGCTACACCTTC	CAISRDRMSGYTF
.	.	TRBV14	TRBJ2-3	TGTGCCAGCAGCCGGGTCGGGGCTACCACAGATACGCAGTATTTT	CASSRVGATTDTQYF
.	.	TRBV7-9	TRBJ1-6	TGTGCCACCCTGGAGCTGCTGGATTCACCCCTCCACTTT	CATLELLDSPLHF
.	.	TRBV7-9	TRBJ1-2	TGTGCCAGCAGCCACGGGACTGGGGAAGGCTACACCTTC	CASSHGTGEGYTF
few	.	TRBV4-1	TRBJ1-6	TGCGCCAGCAGCGGACAGCAAAATTCACCCCTCCACTTT	CASSGQQNSPLHF
.	.	TRBV11-2	TRBJ1-1	TGTGCCAGCAGCTTAGATACCGGGGCAACTAACACTGAAGCTTTCTTT	CASSLDTGATNTEAFF
.	.	TRBV21-1	TRBJ2-5	TGTGCCAGCAGCAAAGTCTCCCAGAGCAAAGAGACCCAGTACTTC	CASSKVSQSKETQYF
.	.	TRBV10-3	TRBJ2-2	TGTGCCGCCCGCCAACAGGGGAACACCGGGGAGCTGTTTTTT	CAARQQGNTGELFF
.	.	TRBV3-1/TRBV3-2	TRBJ2-1	TGTGCCAGCAGCCAAGATTTTGGGAAGTACAATGAGCAGTTCTTC	CASSQDFGKYNEQFF
.	TRBD1	TRBV6-4	TRBJ2-2	TGTGCCAGCAGCCCCGGGACAGGGGCCGGGGAGCTGTTTTTT	CASSPGTGAGELFF
.	.	TRBV3-1/TRBV3-2	TRBJ1-2	TGTGCCAGCAGCCAAGGGGTTGGTGCCGGTTATGGCTACACCTTC	CASSQGVGAGYGYTF
.	TRBD1	TRBV7-3	TRBJ1-5	TGTGCCAGCAGCCCGACAGGGGGCAATCAGCCCCAGCATTTT	CASSPTGGNQPQHF
.	TRBD2	TRBV19	TRBJ2-1	TGTGCCACCAGTATTAAGGGACTAGCTCTCTACAATGAGCAGTTCTTC	CATSIKGLALYNEQFF
.	TRBD1	TRBV7-6	TRBJ1-1	TGTGCCAGCAGCTCCGGCGCCGGGACAGGGGCGACTGAAGCTTTCTTT	CASSSGAGTGATEAFF
few	.	TRBV10-1	TRBJ1-6	TGCGCCAGCAGCGGGGCCCGAAAGAATAATTCACCCCTCCACTTT	CASSGARKNNSPLHF
once	.	TRBV3-1/TRBV3-2	TRBJ2-3	TGTGCCAGCAGCCAAGATAGGGTATCAGTGCAGTATTTT	CASSQDRVSVQYF
.	.	TRBV7-3	TRBJ2-7	TGTGCCAGCAGCCCTTCCCCCGGGCCCTCCTACGAGCAGTACTTC	CASSPSPGPSYEQYF
medium-sized	TRBD1	TRBV4-2	TRBJ2-2	TGTGCCAGCGGGCACCCCGGGACAGGGGGCACCGGGGAGCTGTTTTTT	CASGHPGTGGTGELFF
.	.	TRBV6-5	TRBJ1-1	TGTGCCAGCAGTTACTCGATTCGGGGCTTTGCTTTCTTT	CASSYSIRGFAFF
.	TRBD1	TRBV6-5	TRBJ2-7	TGTGCCAGTCGGACAGGGAAAAACGAGCAGTACTTC	CASRTGKNEQYF
.	.	TRBV11-3	TRBJ2-3	TGTGCCAGCAGCCCTACAGGAAGCACAGATACGCAGTATTTT	CASSPTGSTDTQYF
.	.	TRBV16	TRBJ2-7	TGTGCCAGCAGCCAATCTAGGGGTCGCGAGCAGTACTTC	CASSQSRGREQYF